This record covers a single TCR beta chain. Its antigen remains undetermined. Per-base qualities were not stored, and no clone one base away is much larger. In total, roughly 710 healthy bone marrow donors made up the cohort. At the time of sampling, every cohort member was nominally healthy, though immune exposures that went unrecorded were likely present. The donor tested CMV seropositive, placing the donor among the 289 seropositive members of the cohort. Each donor provided a peripheral blood sample, and peripheral blood mononuclear cells were used for TCR beta sequencing. Genomic DNA extraction from the blood cell samples was performed with the Qiagen DNeasy Blood Extraction Kit. This record comes from a study of cytomegalovirus exposure and HLA in healthy donors (dated by TCRdb to about 2017). Turning to the overall study: An earlier analysis of 587 of the donors reported 250 to 300 Gb of sequence data and around 110 million unique TCR beta sequences obtained from about 170 million T cells. An early release that covered some 640 HLA-typed donors contained about 300 gigabases of sequencing data and tens of millions of unique TCR sequences. The genetic ancestry cluster associated with self-reported Caucasian donors included about 81% of the 398 genotyped donors. The aim of the study was to test whether cataloging public T cell receptors could identify signatures of past pathogen exposure. The T cell repertoires of some 670 subjects were profiled by immunosequencing and related to cytomegalovirus serostatus. A separate validation cohort of approximately 130 different subjects was used in addition to the roughly 670-subject first cohort. High-throughput TCR immunosequencing, statistical association of individual TCRs with disease status, and machine learning were combined to predict cytomegalovirus infection status. A later analysis re-analyzed previously published TCR beta repertoires from approximately 700 donors and added high-resolution HLA genotyping to study TCR occurrence patterns. In the later analysis, no new phenotypic data were used to find candidate immune exposures; instead, reliance was placed on TCR beta sequences and their occurrence across donors. In an earlier analysis of around 540 of the donors, high-throughput TCR beta sequencing was used to judge whether each TCR beta V gene segment behaved as functional or pseudogenic. Donor age, sex, ethnicity and CMV serostatus were compiled alongside the repertoire data. A later genetic analysis took genome-wide SNP genotypes for 398 of the 666 donors and used that subset as a discovery cohort. All discovery cohort repertoires had been generated on a single sequencing platform. HLA typing covered class I and class II loci at four-digit resolution. The number of donors typed differed by locus, with 629-630 for A, B, C, DRB1 and DQB1, roughly 520 for DQA1, 600 to 610 for DPA1, and 450 to 480 for DPB1. About five DR-DQ haplotypes were handled as single units for association and clustering because linkage in the cohort was strong. On average, around 240,000 unique TCR beta nucleotide sequences were sequenced per donor among 350 to 400 genotyped donors of the cohort, with about 19% of those sequences being non-productive. General study outcomes and caveats: In an earlier analysis of approximately 590 of the donors, most TCR beta V segments appeared in productive rearrangements about 90% or about 30% of the time, broadly matching IMGT annotations. Some IMGT-functional V segments, including TRBV6-2 and TRBV6-3, could not be told apart with the 87-base-pair reads, so those segments were excluded. Linkage disequilibrium might explain the correlated functional status among segregating V segments, but an unknown experimental factor could not be excluded. In a later analysis, around 17,000 TCR beta sequences were associated with specific HLA alleles at a false discovery rate of 0.05. In a later genetic analysis, fewer N-insertions in productive TCRs were reported among donors in an Asian-associated ancestry cluster than the roughly 710-donor mean. It was suggested by the authors that the approach could potentially be generalized to other disease states and immunological phenotypes. A later analysis found that most CMV-associated TCR beta chains appeared HLA-restricted, with HLA associations seemingly driven largely by CMV exposure. A cluster of highly shared sequence variants was judged likely to be a technical artifact of the sequencing pipeline. A later genetic analysis associated a missense DCLRE1C variant with V-gene and J-gene trimming of TCR beta chains, and an independent cohort replicated the association. The classifier was reported to diagnose cytomegalovirus status with high specificity and sensitivity in both the original cohort and the validation cohort. A further reported finding was that TCR beta sequences accurately predicted the HLA-A and HLA-B alleles for most subjects in the first cohort. In vitro tests confirmed that a few of the cytomegalovirus-associated TCR beta chains recognize cytomegalovirus antigens. Sequencing depth was assumed to be roughly uniform across donors in the presence/absence analyses, though that assumption may not hold. In this cohort, only TCR beta chains were sequenced, and detectable features were limited by the absence of alpha or paired-chain data. Strong co-occurrence of HLA alleles, especially DR and DQ, made assigning TCR associations to individual alleles difficult. The study gave a list of about 170 TCR beta chains associated with cytomegalovirus. Because counts were too low, roughly 17 rarely observed V segments, including chromosome 9 orphons, were left out of the earlier analysis of several hundred of the donors. A later analysis found that TCR association rates varied across HLA loci, with DRB1 alleles showing the most associated TCRs and HLA-C alleles the fewest. Because HLA typing was missing for some donors at each locus, association tests included only the typed subset. Most TCR sequences were observed very rarely across donors, whereas some public TCRs were present in many individuals. Several of the top co-occurrence clusters appeared to be linked to parvovirus B19, influenza, CMV and Epstein-Barr virus, according to a later analysis. The only immune exposure information available for the cohort was CMV serostatus. A later analysis found that HLA-associated TCR beta chains were more clonally expanded and had lower generation probabilities than equally common non-associated chains.

The receptor library was made with the immunoSEQ multiplex PCR assay. The multiplex PCR relied on a mix of 60 forward primers for TCR Vbeta segments and 13 reverse primers for TCR Jbeta segments. The CDR3 region of rearranged TCR beta genes was amplified from genomic DNA by a multiplex PCR assay. Amplified TCR beta libraries were sequenced as 87-base-pair reads on the Illumina HiSeq System. Per the source publication's procedure: A later analysis counted some 80 million unique TCR beta chains across the roughly 700 repertoires, and some 11 million of these chains were shared by at least two donors. To remove PCR and sequencing errors, raw reads were error-corrected and collapsed into unique sequences using a nearest-neighbor algorithm that merged closely related sequences. CDR3 sequences were aligned to IMGT reference sequences to assign V, D and J gene segments. For a sequence to be retained, a match of at least six nucleotides was required to both a V gene segment and a J gene segment. Rearrangements were classified as productive when the CDR3 lacked stop codons and remained in frame with V and J, and all other rearrangements were classified as non-productive. Following IMGT convention, CDR3 was defined as the stretch from the second conserved V-encoded cysteine up to the conserved J-encoded phenylalanine. In an earlier analysis of some 550 of the donors, sequences lacking an unambiguous match to a single V gene segment were excluded. An earlier analysis of some 610 of the donors called V segments functional above 56.7% productive rearrangements and segregating when the between-donor standard deviation exceeded 5%. A statistical classification framework was built to diagnose cytomegalovirus status from the catalog of TCR beta chain sequences. V and J gene assignment, in a later analysis, came from comparing TCR nucleotide sequences with IMGT/GENE-DB human TR gene sequences. The TCRdist pipeline was used in a later analysis to assign CDR3 sequences and most-parsimonious VDJ recombination scenarios. In a later analysis, every TCR beta chain was defined by the combination of its CDR3 amino acid sequence and its V-gene family, and reads without a unique V-gene family were dropped. As a way to deal with suspected cross-contamination and a sequencing artifact, a later analysis dropped 500 to 700 nucleotide sequences that were highly shared and had low generation probability. In a later analysis, a clonal expansion index was calculated for each public chain from normalized within-repertoire ranks of inferred template counts. In a later analysis, generation probabilities were computed using a VDJ recombination model fitted to out-of-frame rearrangements, and the results were checked against IGoR. Hypergeometric tests were used in a later analysis to score TCR-TCR, TCR-HLA and TCR-CMV co-occurrence, with a repertoire-size bias correction applied to the TCR pairs. A later analysis estimated false discovery rates by permuting HLA or CMV assignments 20 times. In a later analysis, co-occurring TCRs were grouped with DBSCAN, and TCRdist sequence similarity was added when clustering was performed within HLA-allele-positive subsets. Repertoires with fewer than 30,000 or more than 120,000 public chains were left out of co-occurrence clustering, as were five repertoires with anomalous nucleotide sharing. The table comes from immuneACCESS by way of TCRdb, which keeps in-frame sequences with V and J called. Part of the clones is missing from these tables; in studies checked, under half for an unresolved V gene and the rest for unknown reasons. The D gene and trimming were derived from the DNA, and the V and J assignments and clone size from that table. This sample is represented by approximately 150,000 clones; almost 80% of them were singletons. The ten biggest clones cover 9% to 10% of the sample.

The germline V gene encodes CDR1 SGHVS and CDR2 FQNEAQ. From its cysteine to its phenylalanine, the CDR3 spans 14 amino acids. The CDR3 DNA has 42 bases and is translated from base 1. Recombination linked TRBV7-8 to TRBJ2-5; the central 7 bases match TRBD1. The J call may be in error: the DNA end matches TRBJ2-7 better. This clonotype was sampled from a man aged 18 to 30 in good health and CMV-seropositive. The sample taken for sequencing was PBMCs. The DNA reads TGTGCCAGCAGCTTCCGGGACAGAGAAGGCGAGCAGTACTTC. Its protein product is CASSFRDREGEQYF.